Listed below are T cell receptor beta chains from one sample, sequenced in a study of regulatory T cells in long-lasting Graves disease. Via MiXCR, TCRdb re-called the multiplex PCR reads, giving one row per CDR3 protein. The sample includes around 400,000 distinct CDR3 sequences, more than 20% seen only once; the top ten take 25% to 30%. The sample consisted of peripheral blood mononuclear cells (PBMCs), taken when the disease was refractory, from a patient treated with antithyroid drugs. Receptor source: a woman aged 40 to 49 with Graves disease. Each CDR3 is given with its conserved first and last residue. A D gene is named only where the DNA matches it firmly. Size values are once, few and many counts, or a class for expanded clones, and some rows have none.

abundance: many; v_gene: TRBV6-1; d_gene: TRBD2; j_gene: TRBJ2-5; CDR3aa: CAASLNSGSAPETQYF; CDR3nt: TGTGCCGCCAGCCTCAATAGCGGGAGCGCCCCCGAGACCCAGTACTTC
abundance: NA; v_gene: TRBV6-1; d_gene: TRBD2; j_gene: TRBJ2-1; CDR3aa: CASSAGTSGSSRSYNEQFF; CDR3nt: TGTGCCAGCAGTGCCGGGACTAGCGGGAGTTCCCGCTCCTACAATGAGCAGTTCTTC
abundance: NA; v_gene: TRBV12-3/TRBV12-4; d_gene: NA; j_gene: TRBJ1-3; CDR3aa: CASKSYSGNTIYF; CDR3nt: TGTGCCAGCAAAAGCTACTCTGGAAACACCATATATTTT
abundance: many; v_gene: TRBV12-3/TRBV12-4; d_gene: NA; j_gene: TRBJ2-7; CDR3aa: CASSSRRGPIYEQYF; CDR3nt: TGTGCCAGCAGTTCCCGGCGAGGCCCAATCTACGAGCAGTACTTC
abundance: many; v_gene: TRBV6-1; d_gene: TRBD2; j_gene: TRBJ2-7; CDR3aa: CASTAGTSYEQYF; CDR3nt: TGTGCCAGCACCGCGGGGACTAGCTACGAGCAGTACTTC
abundance: many; v_gene: TRBV28; d_gene: NA; j_gene: TRBJ1-2; CDR3aa: CATRTASYGYTF; CDR3nt: TGTGCCACACGGACAGCCAGCTATGGCTACACCTTC
abundance: many; v_gene: TRBV30; d_gene: NA; j_gene: TRBJ1-1; CDR3aa: CAWSALQYTEAFF; CDR3nt: TGTGCCTGGAGCGCCCTACAGTACACTGAAGCTTTCTTT
abundance: many; v_gene: TRBV2; d_gene: NA; j_gene: TRBJ1-5; CDR3aa: CASSSAGGNQPQHF; CDR3nt: TGTGCCAGCAGTTCGGCGGGGGGCAATCAGCCCCAGCATTTT
abundance: few; v_gene: TRBV27; d_gene: TRBD1; j_gene: TRBJ1-2; CDR3aa: CASRRTGSGYGYTF; CDR3nt: TGTGCCAGCAGACGGACAGGGTCGGGCTATGGCTACACCTTC
abundance: NA; v_gene: TRBV28; d_gene: TRBD2; j_gene: TRBJ2-5; CDR3aa: CASSLRLAGGREETQYF; CDR3nt: TGTGCCAGCAGTCTACGACTAGCGGGGGGACGGGAAGAGACCCAGTACTTC
abundance: few; v_gene: TRBV9; d_gene: NA; j_gene: TRBJ1-1; CDR3aa: CASSVVYRTTEAFF; CDR3nt: TGTGCCAGCAGCGTAGTTTATAGGACTACTGAAGCTTTCTTT
abundance: NA; v_gene: TRBV28; d_gene: TRBD2; j_gene: TRBJ2-7; CDR3aa: CASSWLAGFYEQYF; CDR3nt: TGTGCCAGCAGTTGGCTAGCGGGTTTCTACGAGCAGTACTTC
abundance: many; v_gene: TRBV20-1; d_gene: NA; j_gene: TRBJ1-4; CDR3aa: CSARGVEAEKLFF; CDR3nt: TGCAGTGCTAGGGGGGTGGAGGCTGAAAAACTGTTTTTT
abundance: NA; v_gene: TRBV28; d_gene: NA; j_gene: TRBJ1-2; CDR3aa: CASSLNRVEGYTF; CDR3nt: TGTGCCAGCAGTTTAAACAGGGTGGAGGGCTACACCTTC
abundance: many; v_gene: TRBV28; d_gene: TRBD1; j_gene: TRBJ1-6; CDR3aa: CASSAGTGVGNSPLHF; CDR3nt: TGTGCCAGCAGTGCCGGGACAGGGGTGGGGAATTCACCCCTCCACTTT
abundance: NA; v_gene: TRBV20-1; d_gene: NA; j_gene: TRBJ2-4; CDR3aa: CSATIRGVAKNIQYF; CDR3nt: TGCAGTGCTACCATCCGGGGTGTAGCCAAAAACATTCAGTACTTC
abundance: NA; v_gene: TRBV20-1; d_gene: NA; j_gene: TRBJ1-2; CDR3aa: CSARARGRRSNYGYTF; CDR3nt: TGCAGTGCTAGAGCCCGGGGCAGAAGATCTAACTATGGCTACACCTTC
abundance: many; v_gene: TRBV12-3/TRBV12-4; d_gene: TRBD2; j_gene: TRBJ2-5; CDR3aa: CASSLRPLASGQETQYF; CDR3nt: TGTGCCAGCAGTTTGAGGCCGTTGGCTAGCGGCCAAGAGACCCAGTACTTC
abundance: many; v_gene: TRBV28; d_gene: TRBD2; j_gene: TRBJ2-5; CDR3aa: CASNRLAGEQETQYF; CDR3nt: TGTGCCAGCAACCGCTTGGCGGGAGAGCAAGAGACCCAGTACTTC
abundance: NA; v_gene: TRBV6-1; d_gene: NA; j_gene: TRBJ2-3; CDR3aa: CASRLLIDDTQYF; CDR3nt: TGTGCCAGCAGACTCCTCATCGATGATACGCAGTATTTT
abundance: many; v_gene: TRBV7-3; d_gene: TRBD2; j_gene: TRBJ2-7; CDR3aa: CASSLLAGDAYEQYF; CDR3nt: TGTGCCAGCAGCCTTCTAGCGGGCGATGCCTACGAGCAGTACTTC
abundance: NA; v_gene: TRBV19; d_gene: NA; j_gene: TRBJ2-7; CDR3aa: CAKRGEQYF; CDR3nt: TGTGCCAAAAGAGGGGAGCAGTACTTC
abundance: many; v_gene: TRBV13; d_gene: TRBD1; j_gene: TRBJ2-4; CDR3aa: CASSASGTGEHNIQYF; CDR3nt: TGTGCCAGCAGCGCCTCCGGGACAGGGGAACACAACATTCAGTACTTC
abundance: NA; v_gene: TRBV5-5; d_gene: TRBD1; j_gene: TRBJ2-7; CDR3aa: CASSSTGVFEQYF; CDR3nt: TGTGCCAGCAGCTCGACAGGGGTGTTCGAGCAGTACTTC
abundance: few; v_gene: TRBV7-9; d_gene: NA; j_gene: TRBJ2-6; CDR3aa: CASSPQTGRSGANVLTF; CDR3nt: TGTGCCAGCAGCCCCCAGACAGGCCGTTCTGGGGCCAACGTCCTGACTTTC
abundance: few; v_gene: TRBV19; d_gene: NA; j_gene: TRBJ2-7; CDR3aa: CASSIGPAYEQYF; CDR3nt: TGTGCCAGTAGTATCGGACCGGCCTACGAGCAGTACTTC
abundance: few; v_gene: TRBV5-1; d_gene: NA; j_gene: TRBJ1-1; CDR3aa: CASSFYGGNTEAFF; CDR3nt: TGCGCCAGCAGCTTTTATGGGGGGAACACTGAAGCTTTCTTT
abundance: many; v_gene: TRBV12-3/TRBV12-4; d_gene: NA; j_gene: TRBJ2-7; CDR3aa: CASSPDSHEQYF; CDR3nt: TGTGCCAGCAGCCCGGACAGTCACGAGCAGTACTTC
abundance: many; v_gene: TRBV29-1; d_gene: TRBD1; j_gene: TRBJ1-1; CDR3aa: CSALRDRGPEAFF; CDR3nt: TGCAGCGCTCTCCGGGACAGGGGCCCCGAAGCTTTCTTT
abundance: many; v_gene: TRBV28; d_gene: NA; j_gene: TRBJ2-2; CDR3aa: CASSFVTHAGELFF; CDR3nt: TGTGCCAGCAGTTTTGTTACTCACGCCGGGGAGCTGTTTTTT
abundance: few; v_gene: TRBV29-1; d_gene: NA; j_gene: TRBJ2-2; CDR3aa: CSVFVPGGTGEPFF; CDR3nt: TGCAGCGTGTTTGTGCCCGGTGGGACCGGGGAGCCGTTTTTT
abundance: few; v_gene: TRBV11-2; d_gene: TRBD1; j_gene: TRBJ1-6; CDR3aa: CASSLDGTGNNSPLHF; CDR3nt: TGTGCCAGCAGCTTAGATGGGACAGGGAATAATTCACCCCTCCACTTT
abundance: NA; v_gene: TRBV7-9; d_gene: NA; j_gene: TRBJ1-1; CDR3aa: CASSSGFSNTEAFF; CDR3nt: TGTGCCAGCAGCTCGGGATTCTCGAACACTGAAGCTTTCTTT
abundance: many; v_gene: TRBV27; d_gene: NA; j_gene: TRBJ2-5; CDR3aa: CASSREPRETQYF; CDR3nt: TGTGCCAGCAGCCGGGAGCCCAGGGAGACCCAGTACTTC
abundance: few; v_gene: TRBV6-4; d_gene: NA; j_gene: TRBJ2-2; CDR3aa: CASTSGASLFGELFF; CDR3nt: TGTGCCAGCACCTCCGGGGCCAGCTTATTCGGGGAGCTGTTTTTT
abundance: few; v_gene: TRBV6-2/TRBV6-3; d_gene: NA; j_gene: TRBJ2-1; CDR3aa: CASSYGGPRGEQFF; CDR3nt: TGTGCCAGCAGTTACGGGGGACCGAGAGGTGAGCAGTTCTTC
abundance: many; v_gene: TRBV2; d_gene: NA; j_gene: TRBJ1-5; CDR3aa: CASRTTRDSNQPQHF; CDR3nt: TGTGCCAGCAGGACGACCCGGGACAGCAATCAGCCCCAGCATTTT
abundance: many; v_gene: TRBV6-5; d_gene: TRBD1; j_gene: TRBJ1-1; CDR3aa: CASSYSYADRGSFF; CDR3nt: TGTGCCAGCAGCTACAGTTACGCCGACAGGGGATCTTTCTTT
abundance: many; v_gene: TRBV28; d_gene: NA; j_gene: TRBJ1-1; CDR3aa: CASRGFKVEAFF; CDR3nt: TGTGCCAGCAGAGGTTTCAAGGTGGAAGCTTTCTTT
abundance: many; v_gene: TRBV28; d_gene: NA; j_gene: TRBJ1-5; CDR3aa: CASSEAGRGHSNQPQHF; CDR3nt: TGTGCCAGCAGTGAAGCTGGTCGAGGCCATAGCAATCAGCCCCAGCATTTT
abundance: few; v_gene: TRBV29-1; d_gene: TRBD1; j_gene: TRBJ2-3; CDR3aa: CSVTGWDRDVGTQYF; CDR3nt: TGCAGCGTGACGGGCTGGGACAGGGATGTCGGTACGCAGTATTTT
abundance: NA; v_gene: TRBV29-1; d_gene: TRBD2; j_gene: TRBJ2-7; CDR3aa: CSVPGLAGTNEQYF; CDR3nt: TGCAGCGTACCGGGACTAGCGGGAACAAACGAGCAGTACTTC
abundance: many; v_gene: TRBV7-8; d_gene: TRBD1; j_gene: TRBJ1-1; CDR3aa: CASSTDRGRSEAFF; CDR3nt: TGTGCCAGCAGCACGGACAGGGGAAGGTCTGAAGCTTTCTTT
abundance: many; v_gene: TRBV28; d_gene: NA; j_gene: TRBJ1-4; CDR3aa: CASRWGRDEKLFF; CDR3nt: TGTGCCAGCAGGTGGGGGCGGGATGAAAAACTGTTTTTT
abundance: many; v_gene: TRBV28; d_gene: TRBD1; j_gene: TRBJ1-2; CDR3aa: CAGGQGDYGYTF; CDR3nt: TGTGCCGGTGGACAGGGGGACTATGGCTACACCTTC
abundance: few; v_gene: TRBV5-1; d_gene: NA; j_gene: TRBJ1-3; CDR3aa: CASSLAWADSGNTIYF; CDR3nt: TGCGCCAGCAGCTTGGCTTGGGCAGACTCTGGAAACACCATATATTTT
abundance: NA; v_gene: TRBV10-2; d_gene: NA; j_gene: TRBJ1-1; CDR3aa: CASSEPTENTEAFF; CDR3nt: TGCGCCAGCAGTGAGCCGACAGAGAACACTGAAGCTTTCTTT
abundance: NA; v_gene: TRBV7-8; d_gene: TRBD2; j_gene: TRBJ2-2; CDR3aa: CASLGLAGVRNTGELFF; CDR3nt: TGTGCCAGTCTTGGACTAGCGGGAGTTCGGAACACCGGGGAGCTGTTTTTT
abundance: few; v_gene: TRBV29-1; d_gene: NA; j_gene: TRBJ1-2; CDR3aa: CSVGVPTGGSYTF; CDR3nt: TGCAGCGTTGGGGTCCCTACCGGGGGAAGCTACACCTTC
abundance: few; v_gene: TRBV20-1; d_gene: TRBD2; j_gene: TRBJ2-7; CDR3aa: CSARAPSGRAYEQYF; CDR3nt: TGCAGTGCTAGAGCACCTAGCGGGAGGGCCTACGAGCAGTACTTC
abundance: many; v_gene: TRBV6-2/TRBV6-3; d_gene: TRBD2; j_gene: TRBJ2-7; CDR3aa: CASSWGLAGDEQYF; CDR3nt: TGTGCCAGCAGTTGGGGACTAGCGGGAGACGAGCAGTACTTC
abundance: many; v_gene: TRBV11-2; d_gene: TRBD2; j_gene: TRBJ2-7; CDR3aa: CASSSGLLFAGGPLTSYEQYF; CDR3nt: TGTGCCAGCAGCTCAGGATTGTTGTTCGCGGGGGGCCCCTTAACCTCTTACGAGCAGTACTTC
abundance: few; v_gene: TRBV3-1; d_gene: NA; j_gene: TRBJ2-7; CDR3aa: CASQRESTYEQYF; CDR3nt: TGTGCCAGCCAACGCGAGAGCACCTACGAGCAGTACTTC
abundance: few; v_gene: TRBV2; d_gene: NA; j_gene: TRBJ2-1; CDR3aa: CASARSFGLVNEQFF; CDR3nt: TGTGCCAGCGCCCGATCCTTCGGGTTGGTAAATGAGCAGTTCTTC
abundance: few; v_gene: TRBV10-3; d_gene: NA; j_gene: TRBJ2-7; CDR3aa: CAISYQGGDEQYF; CDR3nt: TGTGCCATCAGTTATCAGGGCGGTGACGAGCAGTACTTC
abundance: few; v_gene: TRBV12-3/TRBV12-4; d_gene: NA; j_gene: TRBJ2-2; CDR3aa: CASSRRPGRGTGELFF; CDR3nt: TGTGCCAGCAGTCGCCGGCCGGGAAGGGGCACCGGGGAGCTGTTTTTT
abundance: NA; v_gene: TRBV10-3; d_gene: NA; j_gene: TRBJ1-4; CDR3aa: CAIRERVNEKLFF; CDR3nt: TGTGCCATCAGGGAGAGGGTTAATGAAAAACTGTTTTTT
abundance: NA; v_gene: TRBV11-2; d_gene: NA; j_gene: TRBJ2-1; CDR3aa: CASSLISEQFF; CDR3nt: TGTGCCAGCAGCTTAATCAGTGAGCAGTTCTTC
abundance: few; v_gene: TRBV20-1; d_gene: TRBD1; j_gene: TRBJ2-5; CDR3aa: CSADRDRGHETQYF; CDR3nt: TGCAGTGCTGACCGGGACAGGGGGCACGAGACCCAGTACTTC
abundance: NA; v_gene: TRBV20-1; d_gene: NA; j_gene: TRBJ2-7; CDR3aa: CSASGRSVWYEQYF; CDR3nt: TGCAGTGCTAGCGGGAGATCTGTGTGGTACGAGCAGTACTTC